Following are 29 T cell receptor beta chains from one sample sequenced in a study of monozygotic twins with cystic fibrosis. Repertoires were generated with immunoSEQ multiplex PCR, while TCRdb's copy carries only in-frame clones and drops some. The sample carries tens of thousands of clones, around 82% recorded once. Sequencing input: blood. These receptors were taken from a girl aged 2 to 10 with cystic fibrosis.

A single count supports this clone. The chain couples TRBV7-9 to TRBJ2-1; 9 bases match TRBD1. Germline trimming cut 4 bases from V and 6 bases from J; bases unmatched to any gene: 7. Per germline, CDR1 SEHNR and CDR2 FQNEAQ (reference sequence). CDR3 size: 15 residues. The CDR3 bases are TGTGCCAGCAGCTACGGGACAGGGTTAACCAATGAGCAGTTCTTC. Residues: CASSYGTGLTNEQFF.

V and J are TRBV27 and TRBJ1-2, with 7 bases matching TRBD1. The CDR3 has 16 amino acids. Germline CDR1 is MNHEY and CDR2 is SMNVEV (reference sequence). V was clipped by 6 bases and J by 2 bases; unmatched bases: 12. The DNA for the CDR3 is TGTGCCAGCAGCCCCTGGGACAGTCACGCAAACTATGGCTACACCTTC. Protein product: CASSPWDSHANYGYTF.

The chain recombines TRBV7-9 with TRBJ1-3, with unresolved D. The CDR3 runs 18 residues. The germline V gene encodes CDR1 SEHNR and CDR2 FQNEAQ (reference sequence). Trimming pared 0 bases from V and 0 bases from J, leaving 15 bases between. Here the CDR3 DNA reads TGTGCCAGCAGCTTAGCGCTCTCAGGTCTCTACTCTGGAAACACCATATATTTT. Translating it yields CASSLALSGLYSGNTIYF.

Here the CDR3 DNA reads TGCGCCAGCAGCCAAAGCCGACTAGCGGGGACCTTCTACGAGCAGTACTTC. Translation gives CASSQSRLAGTFYEQYF. The V call is TRBV4-3, the J call TRBJ2-7, with 11 bases aligning to TRBD2. The V and J ends lost 2 bases and 3 bases, in that order; junction bases with no gene match: 9. Germline V gene sequence: CDR1 LGHNA, CDR2 YSLEER. CDR3 length: 17 amino acids.

The chain couples TRBV5-1 to TRBJ2-7; D might be TRBD1 (6 bases). The CDR3 extends over 13 amino acids. V lost 4 bases and J 3 bases, leaving 11 bases between the germline ends. Germline V gives CDR1 SGHRS, CDR2 YFSETQ. CDR3 nucleotides: TGCGCCAGCAGCCGAACAGGGTACTACGAGCAGTACTTC. Translated: CASSRTGYYEQYF.

The chain carries TRBV6-6 and TRBJ2-1, with D hard to call. This CDR3 has 11 amino acids. CDR1 is MNHNY and CDR2 is SVGAGI in the germline V gene (reference sequence). The germline V and J ends were trimmed by 4 bases and 11 bases, with 9 bases remaining between them. The CDR3 spells CASSSGSQQFF. The CDR3 coding sequence is TGTGCCAGCAGTTCTGGTTCACAGCAGTTCTTC.

This rearrangement joins TRBV18 to TRBJ2-1; tentative D call: TRBD1 (6 bases). CDR3 length: 13 amino acids. V was trimmed by 3 bases and J by 14 bases, leaving 17 bases between them. Germline-derived CDR1 and CDR2 are KGHSH and LQKENI. CDR3 region: CASSPAFGQFEFF. CDR3 DNA sequence: TGTGCCAGCTCACCGGCGTTCGGACAGTTTGAGTTCTTC.

The rearrangement uses TRBV15 and TRBJ2-7; D remains ambiguous. The CDR3 contains 15 residues. CDR1 LNHNV and CDR2 YYDKDF come from the germline V gene (reference sequence). V lost 0 bases to trimming and J lost 3 bases, with 12 bases between them. The CDR3 spells CATSRDLDSIYEQYF. As DNA, the CDR3 is TGTGCCACCAGCAGAGATCTAGATTCGATCTACGAGCAGTACTTC.

The chain couples TRBV21-1 to TRBJ2-7; whether TRBD1, the table's D call, matches the DNA was not checked. TRBV21-1 is a known pseudogene. CDR3 length: 15 residues. The CDR3 nucleotides read TGTGCCAGCAGCAAGACAGGGGGTTACGTCTACGAGCAGTACTTC. This gives the protein CASSKTGGYVYEQYF.

The J gene is TRBJ2-5, the V gene TRBV2, with D possibly being TRBD2 (6 bases). V was shortened by 8 bases and J by 3 bases, with 19 bases between the two germline ends. Germline CDR1 is SNHLY and CDR2 is FYNNEI. CDR3 size: 15 residues. CDR3 region: CASLLGLTVKETQYF. In DNA, the CDR3 is TGTGCCAGCCTCCTGGGACTGACAGTTAAAGAGACCCAGTACTTC.

The chain carries TRBV5-6 and TRBJ2-1; a possible D gene is TRBD2 (5 bases). This CDR3 region has 14 residues. V lost 3 bases and J 2 bases, leaving 9 bases between the germline ends. Germline V CDR1 and CDR2: SGHDT, YYEEEE. The CDR3 bases are TGTGCCAGCAGCTGGACCGGGACCTACAATGAGCAGTTCTTC. Translation: CASSWTGTYNEQFF.

The V and J genes are TRBV6-5 and TRBJ1-3; 8 nucleotides agree with TRBD1. Germline CDR1 and CDR2: MNHEY and SVGAGI. The length of the CDR3 is 16 residues. With 4 bases clipped from V and 0 bases from J, the junction kept 5 bases outside the gene matches. The CDR3 protein is CASSFRQGNSGNTIYF. CDR3 nucleotide sequence: TGTGCCAGCAGTTTCAGACAGGGGAACTCTGGAAACACCATATATTTT.

This chain joins TRBV7-9 and TRBJ2-5; D ambiguous. This CDR3 has 15 amino acids. Trimming took off 1 base at V and 5 bases at J, with 14 bases between the two ends. Germline V gene data show CDR1 as SEHNR and CDR2 as FQNEAQ (reference sequence). CDR3 region: CASSLDLLVRETQYF. In nucleotides, the CDR3 is TGTGCCAGCAGCTTAGACTTGCTAGTTCGGGAGACCCAGTACTTC.

In its sample, this clone was seen a few times. The chain employs TRBV7-2 and TRBJ1-1; 8 bases are shared with TRBD1. The germline V gene encodes CDR1 SGHTA and CDR2 FQGNSA. V lost 5 bases and J lost 5; bases outside the gene matches: 4. The CDR3 consists of 13 residues. CDR3 in DNA: TGTGCCAGCAGCAGGACAGGGAAAACTGAAGCTTTCTTT. Its translation is CASSRTGKTEAFF.

Only one count was recorded for this clone. This chain connects TRBV29-1 to TRBJ1-2, with a possible D match to TRBD1 (5 bases). This CDR3 is 13 amino acids long. Trimming removed 4 bases at V and 2 bases at J, with 11 bases between. Germline V CDR1 and CDR2: SQVTM, ANQGSEA. The CDR3 nucleotides are TGCAGCGTTGCCGGGACGGAGAACTATGGCTACACCTTC. It encodes CSVAGTENYGYTF.

This chain connects TRBV5-4 to TRBJ2-1; TRBD2 matches at 11 bases. From germline, CDR1 is SGHNT and CDR2 YYREEE (reference sequence). The CDR3 is made up of 15 amino acids. Unmatched junction bases numbered 11, after V lost 4 bases and J lost 11 bases. CDR3 sequence: CASSSLGLAGGQQFF. CDR3 DNA: TGTGCCAGCAGCAGTCTCGGTCTAGCGGGGGGCCAGCAGTTCTTC. Full variable domain (missing parts from reference TRBV5-4 and TRBJ2-1): ETGVTQSPTHLIKTRGQQVTLRCSSQSGHNTVSWYQQALGQGPQFIFQYYREEENGRGNFPPRFSGLQFPNYSSELNVNALELDDSALYLCASSSLGLAGGQQFFGPGTRLTVL.

The V call is TRBV5-4, the J call TRBJ2-2; tentative D call: TRBD2 (5 bases). The V and J ends lost 7 bases and 5 bases respectively, with 6 bases between them. Looked up from germline, CDR1 is SGHNT and CDR2 is YYREEE (reference sequence). This CDR3 is built from 11 residues. CDR3 region: CASGSTGELFF. CDR3 sequence (DNA): TGTGCCAGCGGGAGTACCGGGGAGCTGTTTTTT.

The DNA for the CDR3 is TGTGCCAGCAGTGAACAGGGAGCCCTCAATCAGCCCCAGCATTTT. It encodes CASSEQGALNQPQHF. The chain combines TRBV27 with TRBJ1-5, with a tentative D call TRBD1 (6 bases). The CDR3 extends over 15 amino acids. CDR1 and CDR2 (germline): MNHEY, SMNVEV (reference sequence). Trimming pared 5 bases from V and 3 bases from J, leaving 14 bases between.

This chain uses TRBV7-2 with TRBJ1-1; maybe TRBD1 (6 bases). Germline V gene sequence: CDR1 SGHTA, CDR2 FQGNSA. Trimming left V 4 bases short and J 4 bases short, with 16 bases between. The CDR3 consists of 15 residues. In DNA form, the CDR3 reads TGTGCCAGCAGCTCCCCCACAGGGCTACGCACTGAAGCTTTCTTT. Translated: CASSSPTGLRTEAFF.

J is TRBJ1-2 and V is TRBV30; possible D gene TRBD1, 6 bases. The germline V gene has CDR1 GTSNPN and CDR2 SVGIG (reference sequence). The CDR3 sequence is 16 residues long. Trimming took off 0 bases at V and 8 bases at J, with 22 bases between the two ends. The CDR3 here is CAWSVQLPGARRGYTF. As DNA, the CDR3 is TGTGCCTGGAGTGTACAACTACCAGGGGCGCGGAGGGGCTACACCTTC.

This rearrangement joins TRBV5-1 to TRBJ2-5, with TRBD2 matching over 8 bases. Germline V lookup: CDR1 SGHRS, CDR2 YFSETQ. Trimming took 4 bases from V and 5 from J; bases not matched to a gene: 10. The length of the CDR3 is 15 residues. The CDR3 region has the DNA TGCGCCAGCAGCCACCCGGGACTAGAGACGGAGACCCAGTACTTC. Its protein is CASSHPGLETETQYF. The full variable domain, with the rest looked up from reference TRBV5-1 and TRBJ2-5, is KAGVTQTPRYLIKTRGQQVTLSCSPISGHRSVSWYQQTPGQGLQFLFEYFSETQRNKGNFPGRFSGRQFSNSRSEMNVSTLELGDSALYLCASSHPGLETETQYFGPGTRLLVL.

The chain carries TRBV5-4 and TRBJ2-5; D is possibly TRBD2 (6 bases). Germline V gives CDR1 SGHNT, CDR2 YYREEE (reference sequence). This CDR3 is built from 13 residues. V was pared by 0 bases and J by 5 bases, with 8 bases between. CDR3 bases: TGTGCCAGCAGCTTGGGAGGGAGGGAGACCCAGTACTTC. This translates into CASSLGGRETQYF.

This clone was counted a single time. The chain carries TRBV30 and TRBJ1-6, with D possibly being TRBD1 (5 bases). The CDR3 totals 17 residues. Germline values: CDR1 GTSNPN, CDR2 SVGIG (reference sequence). The V end lost 3 bases, the J end lost 0 bases, and 15 bases lay between the germline ends. CDR3 amino acids: CAWSTTAGSSYNSPLHF. The CDR3 DNA reads TGTGCCTGGAGCACCACCGCAGGGAGCTCCTATAATTCACCCCTCCACTTT.

The chain is built from TRBV30 and TRBJ2-3; 11 positions agree with TRBD2. This CDR3 is 12 amino acids long. V was pared by 8 bases and J by 7 bases, with 5 bases of the junction left unmatched. The germline V gene encodes CDR1 GTSNPN and CDR2 SVGIG (reference sequence). In DNA form, the CDR3 reads TGTGCCCTTAGCGGGGGGGCGTATACGCAGTATTTT. Encoded protein: CALSGGAYTQYF.

This chain uses TRBV2 with TRBJ1-2; the match to TRBD1 covers 7 bases. Germline V gene sequence: CDR1 SNHLY, CDR2 FYNNEI. Losses at the gene ends were 4 bases for V and 0 bases for J; bases not matched to a gene: 8. CDR3 length: 16 amino acids. CDR3 coding DNA: TGTGCCAGCAGTGCCATGGACAGGCCGTCTAACTATGGCTACACCTTC. Encoded protein: CASSAMDRPSNYGYTF.

The chain joins TRBV29-1 to TRBJ2-7; 9 nucleotides align to TRBD1. Germline loops: CDR1 SQVTM, CDR2 ANQGSEA. This CDR3 has 13 amino acids. With V trimmed by 4 bases and J by 5 bases, 6 bases remained unmatched. Written as DNA, the CDR3 is TGCAGCGTTGCTAACAGGGGGCCGGACGAGCAGTACTTC. Protein: CSVANRGPDEQYF.

The chain links TRBV13 to TRBJ2-2; 7 bases are a match to TRBD2. Germline loops: CDR1 PRHDT, CDR2 FYEKMQ (reference sequence). V gave up 4 bases and J gave up 6 bases; unmatched junction bases: 20. CDR3 length: 19 residues. The CDR3 spells CASSSLRLAARNRAGELFF. The DNA for the CDR3 is TGTGCCAGCAGCTCCCTGCGGCTAGCGGCACGGAATCGGGCCGGGGAGCTGTTTTTT.

The J gene is TRBJ1-6, the V gene TRBV4-3; 8 bases map to TRBD1. Germline V gene sequence: CDR1 LGHNA, CDR2 YSLEER. The J segment lost 2 bases and the V segment lost 1 base, leaving 4 bases of the junction unmatched. There are 17 residues in the CDR3. The CDR3 DNA follows: TGCGCCAGCAGCCAAGCCCTGGACAGGGCCTATAATTCACCCCTCCACTTT. This sequence encodes CASSQALDRAYNSPLHF.

This chain links TRBV25-1 with TRBJ1-4; D gene unclear. CDR3 length: 13 amino acids. Trimming took 1 base from V and 7 from J, leaving 7 bases between them. Looked up from germline, CDR1 is MGHDK and CDR2 is SYGVNS. The CDR3 DNA reads TGTGCCAGCAGTGAATGGGGTAGTGAAAAACTGTTTTTT. Its protein product is CASSEWGSEKLFF.